This T cell receptor (beta chain) was found in a study of OX40 agonist ivuxolimab in advanced cancers. TCRdb's copy holds only in-frame clones and misses some; the assay was immunoSEQ multiplex PCR. The table has tens of thousands of clones, approximately 91% seen once. The ends were cut back, 2 bases at V and 0 bases at J, with 11 bases in the middle. The germline V gene has CDR1 GTSNPN and CDR2 SVGIG (reference sequence). This CDR3 region has 16 residues. This clone was seen many times. The V call is TRBV30, the J call TRBJ2-6; D gene ambiguous. This sequence originates from an adult with an advanced solid tumor such as melanoma, head and neck, liver or kidney cancer. Sequenced material: CD4+ or CD8+ T cells sorted from blood, taken in a trial of the OX40 agonist ivuxolimab. The CDR3 nucleotides are TGTGCCTGGAGTCCCCTGGCCAGCTCTGGGGCCAACGTCCTGACTTTC. Its protein is CAWSPLASSGANVLTF.